This is a list of T cell receptor beta chains from one sample in a study of T-cell reconstitution after alpha-beta-depleted transplantation in children. MiXCR was run by TCRdb on the PCR reads, yielding one entry per CDR3 protein. The sample shows around 76,000 distinct CDR3 sequences, 15% to 20% of them seen only once. The sample consisted of PBMCs, mostly from graft donor cells, taken 360 days after TCRalphabeta/CD19-depleted stem cell transplant. Receptors were obtained from a male patient aged 2 to 9 who had a stem cell transplant for acute lymphoblastic leukemia, so the T cells may come from the graft donor. CDR3s include the opening cysteine and the closing phenylalanine or tryptophan. The D gene is left open where the match is weak. Size is stated for part of the rows, as once, few or many counts, or as a class when the clone is expanded.

V	size	D	J	DNA	CDR3
TRBV5-1	few	-	TRBJ2-5	TGCGCCAGCAGCCCGACAGACCCCTTGGCCCAGTACTTC	CASSPTDPLAQYF
TRBV7-8	-	-	TRBJ1-4	TGTGCCAGCAGCCTTCGACGCTACGCTGAAAAACTGTTTTTT	CASSLRRYAEKLFF
TRBV27	few	-	TRBJ2-3	TGTGCCAGCTCAGCTGGGGGGTGGACGCAGTATTTT	CASSAGGWTQYF
TRBV6-1	few	-	TRBJ2-7	TGTGCCAGCAGTGATATCCCGGATACCTACGAGCAGTACTTC	CASSDIPDTYEQYF
TRBV4-1	many	TRBD2	TRBJ2-7	TGCGCCAGCAGCCATTCCCCGACTAGCGGGTACTCCTACGAGCAGTACTTC	CASSHSPTSGYSYEQYF
TRBV25-1	few	-	TRBJ2-7	TGTGCCAGCAGTGAAGGGTACGGGCCGCCGGGCACCTACGAGCAGTACTTC	CASSEGYGPPGTYEQYF
TRBV29-1	few	-	TRBJ2-1	TGCAGCGTTGTACAGCGCAGCTCCTACAATGAGCAGTTCTTC	CSVVQRSSYNEQFF
TRBV11-2	-	-	TRBJ1-1	TGTGCCAGCAGCCCCAGGCCGGTCACTGAAGCTTTCTTT	CASSPRPVTEAFF
TRBV18	few	TRBD1	TRBJ2-5	TGTGCCAGCTCTTCAGGACAGGGAGAGACCCAGTACTTC	CASSSGQGETQYF
TRBV7-2	few	-	TRBJ1-5	TGTGCCAGCAGCTTAGTCGGCGGGTTCGCCAATCAGCCCCAGCATTTT	CASSLVGGFANQPQHF
TRBV12-3/TRBV12-4	-	-	TRBJ2-5	TGTGCCAGCAGTCCCTCCACCAGAACATGGGGTAGACAAGAGACCCAGTACTTC	CASSPSTRTWGRQETQYF
TRBV5-1	-	-	TRBJ2-1	TGCGCCAGCAGCTTGTTGAGGGAGGGGGATGAGCAGTTCTTC	CASSLLREGDEQFF
TRBV2	few	TRBD2	TRBJ2-2	TGTGCCGTACTAGCGGGAGCTAGCCCGAACACCGGGGAGCTGTTTTTT	CAVLAGASPNTGELFF
TRBV10-3	few	-	TRBJ2-2	TGTGCCATCAGTGAGCTTGCAGGGTTCACCGGGGAGCTGTTTTTT	CAISELAGFTGELFF
TRBV6-1	-	TRBD1	TRBJ2-1	TGTGCCAGCAGAGAAGACAGGGCCCTCTACAATGAGCAGTTCTTC	CASREDRALYNEQFF
TRBV4-1	few	TRBD2	TRBJ2-1	TGCGCCAGCAGCCGGGGGACTAGCGGGAGGACCTACAATGAGCAGTTCTTC	CASSRGTSGRTYNEQFF
TRBV28	-	TRBD2	TRBJ2-1	TGTGCCAGCGATCAGGGAGGGGACTACGAGGGTGAGCAGTTCTTC	CASDQGGDYEGEQFF
TRBV7-7	-	-	TRBJ2-5	TGTACTAGCAGCCCCGACTGGAAAGAGACCCAGTACTTC	CTSSPDWKETQYF
TRBV7-8	many	TRBD2	TRBJ2-4	TGTGCCAGCAGCTTACGGGGCGGGAGGGCCCTCGGAGCCAAAAACATTCAGTACTTC	CASSLRGGRALGAKNIQYF
TRBV4-1	-	-	TRBJ2-3	TGCGCCAGCAGCCAAAGTGCTGCGGGACCACCTTCGAATACGCAGTATTTT	CASSQSAAGPPSNTQYF
TRBV10-3	few	-	TRBJ2-7	TGTGCCATCGGAGAGGTGACCTACGAGCAGTACTTC	CAIGEVTYEQYF
TRBV7-9	-	-	TRBJ2-7	TGTGCCAGCAGCTTAGGACAAGCACTCTACGAGCAGTACTTC	CASSLGQALYEQYF
TRBV4-1	-	-	TRBJ2-7	TGCGCCAGCAGCCTCCAGGCCACAGTCGACGAGCAGTACTTC	CASSLQATVDEQYF
TRBV4-1	-	-	TRBJ1-2	TGCGCCAGCAGCCAAACAGGGTTGAGATCTTGGGGCTACACCTTC	CASSQTGLRSWGYTF
TRBV29-1	many	-	TRBJ2-1	TGCAGCGTTGAAGATCGTGGGAGCGCCTACAATGAGCAGTTCTTC	CSVEDRGSAYNEQFF
TRBV11-3	-	TRBD1	TRBJ2-7	TGTGCCAGCAGCAGGACAGGGGCGTACGAGCAGTACTTC	CASSRTGAYEQYF
TRBV3-1	many	-	TRBJ1-2	TGTGCCAGCAGCCAAGAATCCAGGGACTATGGCTACACCTTC	CASSQESRDYGYTF
TRBV7-6	few	TRBD2	TRBJ2-1	TGTGCCAGCAGCTCCTTGACTAGCGGGGGGCTTAGTGAGCAGTTCTTC	CASSSLTSGGLSEQFF
TRBV3-1	few	-	TRBJ1-1	TGTGCCAGCAGCCAGGGGAGGACTGAAGCTTTCTTT	CASSQGRTEAFF
TRBV7-9	-	-	TRBJ2-7	TGTGCCAGCACCATTGACCGCTCTGGCGAGCAGTACTTC	CASTIDRSGEQYF
TRBV7-8	-	TRBD1	TRBJ1-2	TGTGCCAGCAGCTTAGGCAGGGGGCGGGATGGCTACACCTTC	CASSLGRGRDGYTF